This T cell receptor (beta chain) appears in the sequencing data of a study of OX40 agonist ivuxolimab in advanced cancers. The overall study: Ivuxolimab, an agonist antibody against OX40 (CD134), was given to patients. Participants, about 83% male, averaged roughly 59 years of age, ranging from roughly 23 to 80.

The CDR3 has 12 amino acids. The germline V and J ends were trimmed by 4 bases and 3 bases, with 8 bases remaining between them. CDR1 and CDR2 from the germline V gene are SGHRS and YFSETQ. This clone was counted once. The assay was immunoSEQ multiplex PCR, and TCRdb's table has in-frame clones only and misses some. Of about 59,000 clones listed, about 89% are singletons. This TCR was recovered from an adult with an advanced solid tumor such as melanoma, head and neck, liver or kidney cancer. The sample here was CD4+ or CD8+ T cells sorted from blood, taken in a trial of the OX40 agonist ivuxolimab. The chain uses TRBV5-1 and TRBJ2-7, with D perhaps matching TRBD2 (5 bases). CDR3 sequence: CASSRTSYEQYF. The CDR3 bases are TGCGCCAGCAGCAGAACTAGCTACGAGCAGTACTTC.